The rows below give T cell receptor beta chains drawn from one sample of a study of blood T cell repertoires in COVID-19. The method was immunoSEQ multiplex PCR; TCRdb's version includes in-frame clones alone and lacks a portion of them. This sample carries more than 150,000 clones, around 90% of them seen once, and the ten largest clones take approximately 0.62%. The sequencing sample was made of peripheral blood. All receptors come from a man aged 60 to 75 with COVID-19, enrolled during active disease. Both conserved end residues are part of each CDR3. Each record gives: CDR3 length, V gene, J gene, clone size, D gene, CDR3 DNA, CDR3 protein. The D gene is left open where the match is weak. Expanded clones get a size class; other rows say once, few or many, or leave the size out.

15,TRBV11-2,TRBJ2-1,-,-,TGTGCCAGCACCGCCGCCCTAGTTGCGCGCAATGAGCAGTTCTTC,CASTAALVARNEQFF
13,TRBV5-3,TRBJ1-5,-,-,TGTGCCAGAAGCTCAGTAGGGGATCAGCCCCAGCATTTT,CARSSVGDQPQHF
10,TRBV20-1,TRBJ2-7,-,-,TGCAGTGCTGGACAGTACGAGCAGTACTTC,CSAGQYEQYF
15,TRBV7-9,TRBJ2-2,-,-,TGTGCCAGCAGCTCCAAGGACGGCGGGACCGGGGAGCTGTTTTTT,CASSSKDGGTGELFF
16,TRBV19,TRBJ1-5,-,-,TGTGCCAGTAGTCCTTGGGGGCAGTCGGCTGGCCAGCCCCAGCATTTT,CASSPWGQSAGQPQHF
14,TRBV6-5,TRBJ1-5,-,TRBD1,TGTGCCAGCAGTCCGACAGGGGGTTGGCAGCCCCAGCATTTT,CASSPTGGWQPQHF
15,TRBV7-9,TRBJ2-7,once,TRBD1,TGTGCCAGCAGCTCGGACAGGGGCCTCACCTACGAGCAGTACTTC,CASSSDRGLTYEQYF
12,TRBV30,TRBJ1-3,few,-,TGTGCCTGGAGGGGAGGGGGAAACACCATATATTTT,CAWRGGGNTIYF
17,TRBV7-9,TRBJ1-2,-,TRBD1,TGTGCCAGCAGCCCCCGGAGGGGCACAGGGGGCTTTTATGGCTACACCTTC,CASSPRRGTGGFYGYTF
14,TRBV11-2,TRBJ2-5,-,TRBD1,TGTGCCAGCAGCTCACGACAGGGTAGAGAGACCCAGTACTTC,CASSSRQGRETQYF
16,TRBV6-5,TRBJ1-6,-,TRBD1,TGTGCCAGCAGTTCCCACACGACAGGGAGTGGGTCACCCCTCCACTTT,CASSSHTTGSGSPLHF
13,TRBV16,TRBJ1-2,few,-,TGTGCCAGCAGCCAAGACAGTAACTATGGCTACACCTTC,CASSQDSNYGYTF
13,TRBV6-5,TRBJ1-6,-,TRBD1,TGTGCCAGCAGCCTAGACAGGGTTGCACCCCTCCACTTT,CASSLDRVAPLHF
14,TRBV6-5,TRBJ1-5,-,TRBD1,TGTGCCAGCAGCCAGGGGGATAGCAATCAGCCCCAGCATTTT,CASSQGDSNQPQHF
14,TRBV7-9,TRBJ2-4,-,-,TGTGCCAGCAGCTCGGCCCAGGCGGGAAACATTCAGTACTTC,CASSSAQAGNIQYF
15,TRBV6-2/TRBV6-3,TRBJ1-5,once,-,TGTGCCAGCAGTTTAGGACTCGTCGGCAATCAGCCCCAGCATTTT,CASSLGLVGNQPQHF
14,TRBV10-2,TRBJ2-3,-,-,TGCGCCAGCACGAGGGGGGGAGGGACAGATACGCAGTATTTT,CASTRGGGTDTQYF
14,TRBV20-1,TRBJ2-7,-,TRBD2,TGCAGTGCTAGTTTAGTAGCGGGGAAATACGAGCAGTACTTC,CSASLVAGKYEQYF
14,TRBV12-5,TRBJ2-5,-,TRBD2,TGTGCTAGTGGTTTGGGGGGAGCGGGAGGTACCCAGTACTTC,CASGLGGAGGTQYF
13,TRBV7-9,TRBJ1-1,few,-,TGTGCCAGCAAGCTAGGAGAGAACACTGAAGCTTTCTTT,CASKLGENTEAFF
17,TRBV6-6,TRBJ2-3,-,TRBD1,TGTGCCAGCAGTCCCAACCCGGGACAGGGAGGCACAGATACGCAGTATTTT,CASSPNPGQGGTDTQYF
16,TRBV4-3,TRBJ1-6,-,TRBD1,TGCGCCAGCAGCCCTCTTAACAGGGGGCTGGATTCACCCCTCCACTTT,CASSPLNRGLDSPLHF
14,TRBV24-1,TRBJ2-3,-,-,TGTGCCACCAGTGAAACAGGTAGCACAGATACGCAGTATTTT,CATSETGSTDTQYF
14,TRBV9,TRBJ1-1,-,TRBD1,TGTGCCAGCAGCCAAAGACAGGGGAACACTGAAGCTTTCTTT,CASSQRQGNTEAFF
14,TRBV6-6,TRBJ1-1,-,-,TGTGCCAGCAGCAGACAGTTAGGGGACACTGAAGCTTTCTTT,CASSRQLGDTEAFF
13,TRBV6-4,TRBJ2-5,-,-,TGTGCCAGCAGTGCTACTAATTCGGGGACCCAGTACTTC,CASSATNSGTQYF
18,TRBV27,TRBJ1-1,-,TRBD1,TGTGCCAGCAGTTCATTAAGGTACAACAGGGGAATTCACACTGAAGCTTTCTTT,CASSSLRYNRGIHTEAFF
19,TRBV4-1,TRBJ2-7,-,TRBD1,TGCGCCAGCAGCCAAGATCTCCTCGCTTTCCGGGACAGGGGACGGGAGCAGTACTTC,CASSQDLLAFRDRGREQYF
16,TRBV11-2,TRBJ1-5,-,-,TGTGCCAGCAGCTTAAGCGGGACTTATAGCAATCAGCCCCAGCATTTT,CASSLSGTYSNQPQHF
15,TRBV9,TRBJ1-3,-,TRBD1,TGTGCCAGCAGCGCACAGGGGGCCCCTGGAAACACCATATATTTT,CASSAQGAPGNTIYF
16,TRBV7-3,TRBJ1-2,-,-,TGTGCCAGCAGCTTATCCGCGGCGCCCGCTAACTATGGCTACACCTTC,CASSLSAAPANYGYTF
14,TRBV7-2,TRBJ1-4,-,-,TGTGCCAGCAGTCCGACAGCGAGTAATGAAAAACTGTTTTTT,CASSPTASNEKLFF
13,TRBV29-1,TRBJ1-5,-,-,TGCAGCGTACGTTTCTCGGGAAATCAGCCCCAGCATTTT,CSVRFSGNQPQHF
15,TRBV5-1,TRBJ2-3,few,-,TGCGCCAGCAGCTTGGGGGCGGGAAACACAGATACGCAGTATTTT,CASSLGAGNTDTQYF
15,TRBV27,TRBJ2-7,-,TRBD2,TGTGCCAGCGGCTCCCTAGCGGGAGGCGCATACGAGCAGTACTTC,CASGSLAGGAYEQYF
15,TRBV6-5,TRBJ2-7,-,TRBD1,TGTGCCAGCAAAATCCCCGGGACAGGGCACTACGAGCAGTACTTC,CASKIPGTGHYEQYF
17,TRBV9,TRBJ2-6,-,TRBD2,TGTGCCAGCAGCAACCGCGGGGGGTCTCCTGGGGCCAACGTCCTGACTTTC,CASSNRGGSPGANVLTF
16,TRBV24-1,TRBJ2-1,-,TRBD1,TGTGCCACCAGTGAGGGAGGGACAGGGGAGATCAATGAGCAGTTCTTC,CATSEGGTGEINEQFF
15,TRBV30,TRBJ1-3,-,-,TGTGCCTGGAGTTCGGCAGGTCGCGCTGGAAACACCATATATTTT,CAWSSAGRAGNTIYF
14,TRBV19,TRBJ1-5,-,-,TGTGCCAGTAGTAATGCTGGGGGCTGGCAGCCCCAGCATTTT,CASSNAGGWQPQHF
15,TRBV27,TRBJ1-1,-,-,TGTGCCAGCAGTTTGACGGCAGGTATGAACACTGAAGCTTTCTTT,CASSLTAGMNTEAFF
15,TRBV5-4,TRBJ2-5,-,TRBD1,TGTGCCAGCAGCACCCCGACAGGGGGCCAAGAGACCCAGTACTTC,CASSTPTGGQETQYF
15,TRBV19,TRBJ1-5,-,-,TGTGCCAGTAGTATATTGGCAGGGGGCAATCAGCCCCAGCATTTT,CASSILAGGNQPQHF
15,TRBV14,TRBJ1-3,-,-,TGTGCCAGCAGCCCAGGCCACCGCCATGGAAACACCATATATTTT,CASSPGHRHGNTIYF
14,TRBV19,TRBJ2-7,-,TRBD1,TGTGCCAGTAGTATAGGGACAGGGCTTTACGAGCAGTACTTC,CASSIGTGLYEQYF
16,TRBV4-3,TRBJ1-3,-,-,TGCGCCAGCAGCCAAGATCGGGAGTTCTCTGGAAACACCATATATTTT,CASSQDREFSGNTIYF